This TCR beta chain originates from a study of T cell responses to AZD1222 COVID-19 vaccine. General observations from the study: Among spike-specific TCRs, nearly half reportedly target unmutated variant regions. The repertoires were collected only after the peak T cell response. Just a handful of AZD1222 recipients tested seropositive at baseline. Clonal diversity was possibly underestimated; the donors were predominantly white British and more often female.

Points on this clone: Antigen: not known. The junction shows a germline mismatch at one end, possibly a read error.

Data came from immunoSEQ multiplex PCR; TCRdb stores just in-frame clones and leaves some out. The sample holds about 90,000 clones, 90% to 95% seen once. In germline, CDR1 is MNHEY, CDR2 SVGEGT. The CDR3 sequence is 12 residues long. V and J are TRBV6-2 or TRBV6-3 and TRBJ1-2; weak D call: TRBD1 (5 bases). Specimen: peripheral blood, collected on day 0 of MenACWY control vaccination. The origin of this receptor is an adult in good health. The CDR3 loop is CASSYPGPAGVF. The DNA for the CDR3 is TGTGCCAGCAGTTACCCGGGCCCCGCGGGGGTGTTC.